The clone carrying this T cell receptor (beta chain) showed up just a few times. The antigen is not known. Germline lookup yields CDR1 SGHVT and CDR2 SQSDAQ. Trimming stripped 5 bases from V and 0 bases from J, with 17 bases between. The CDR3 runs 16 residues. TCRdb called the 5' RACE reads again in MiXCR, with one record for every CDR3 protein. The sample lists some 700,000 distinct CDR3 sequences; around 17% were seen once. This entry comes from a study of CD8 T cells in ankylosing spondylitis. Findings and caveats of the study: Seemingly characteristic of ankylosing spondylitis blood was a TCR beta motif consisting of several highly homologous variants. Certain motif variants had earlier been reported in reactive arthritis synovial fluid and blood.

The chain carries TRBV7-4 and TRBJ2-7; a weak D match, TRBD2 (6 bases). The sequenced sample was blood, either unsorted or a sorted T cell fraction (not recorded which). The receptor's source is a male donor with ankylosing spondylitis. DNA for the CDR3: TGTGCCAGCAGCGAGTGGGCGGAGGGATCCTCCTACGAGCAGTACTTC. Amino acid sequence: CASSEWAEGSSYEQYF.